Listed below are T cell receptor beta chains from one sample, sequenced in a study of PD-L1 blockade in urothelial cancer. This table comes from immunoSEQ multiplex PCR, and its TCRdb copy is limited to in-frame clones, with some not included. The sample comprises more than 90,000 clones, 87% of which are singletons, and more than 1.5% rests with the top ten. Sequencing used PBMCs, obtained around atezolizumab (anti-PD-L1) treatment. The receptors were gathered from a man between 60 and 70 years old with urothelial cancer. CDR3s include the opening cysteine and the closing phenylalanine or tryptophan. The order of the fields is D gene, clone size, V gene, J gene, CDR3 DNA, CDR3 protein. A D gene is named only where the DNA matches it firmly. Expanded clones get a size class; other rows say once, few or many, or leave the size out.

.	.	TRBV15	TRBJ1-5	TGTGCCACCAGCAGAGATCGCGGGGGGGAGCCCCAGCATTTT	CATSRDRGGEPQHF
TRBD2	.	TRBV30	TRBJ2-7	TGTGCCTGGAGTTGGCCCTCGTTAGACGGGGGGAGGGCGCAGTACTTC	CAWSWPSLDGGRAQYF
.	.	TRBV19	TRBJ1-1	TGTGCCAGTATTAGGGAGGGTGTGGACACTGAAGCTTTCTTT	CASIREGVDTEAFF
.	.	TRBV28	TRBJ2-1	TGTGCCAGCAGTTTATCTTGGCTAGCACTGGGTGAGCAGTTCTTC	CASSLSWLALGEQFF
TRBD2	.	TRBV7-8	TRBJ2-1	TGTGCCAGCAGCCTGACTAGCGGTAGGTACAATGAGCAGTTCTTC	CASSLTSGRYNEQFF
.	.	TRBV5-1	TRBJ1-2	TGCGCCAGCAGCTTGGAGCCATCTAACTATGGCTACACCTTC	CASSLEPSNYGYTF
TRBD2	.	TRBV5-1	TRBJ2-5	TGCGCCAGCAGCTCCGGGACTAGCGGGAGGGGGGAAGAGACCCAGTACTTC	CASSSGTSGRGEETQYF
.	.	TRBV18	TRBJ1-6	TGTGCCAGCTCACCCCAGGGGAGAGGTTATAATTCACCCCTCCACTTT	CASSPQGRGYNSPLHF
TRBD2	.	TRBV27	TRBJ2-3	TGTGCCAGCACCTCGAGGGCTAGCGGGGCCCTAATCACAGATACGCAGTATTTT	CASTSRASGALITDTQYF
.	.	TRBV5-1	TRBJ1-2	TGCGCCAGCAGCGTCGGACAGCCCACGGGGAACTATGGCTACACCTTC	CASSVGQPTGNYGYTF
TRBD1	.	TRBV5-1	TRBJ2-1	TGCGCCAGCAGTAACGCAGGGGGCCCATCCTACAATGAGCAGTTCTTC	CASSNAGGPSYNEQFF
TRBD1	.	TRBV10-2	TRBJ2-3	TGCGCCAGTGGGGACAGGGGGCGCACAGATACGCAGTATTTT	CASGDRGRTDTQYF
.	.	TRBV5-8	TRBJ2-1	TGTGCCAGCACCCTCCAGGAGAGGCGGCCAGGGAATGAGCAGTTCTTC	CASTLQERRPGNEQFF
.	.	TRBV15	TRBJ1-2	TGTGCCACCAGCAGAGATCCGGGAGTTCGAGGCTATGGCTACACCTTC	CATSRDPGVRGYGYTF
TRBD1	few	TRBV7-3	TRBJ1-2	TGTGCCAGCAGCCCGGGACAGGGATATGGCTACACCTTC	CASSPGQGYGYTF
TRBD2	.	TRBV5-1	TRBJ2-2	TGCGCCAGCAGCTTGTCTAGCGGTAACACCGGGGAGCTGTTTTTT	CASSLSSGNTGELFF
.	.	TRBV11-2	TRBJ1-6	TGTGCCAGCAGCTTAGATCAGGGAGGTTCACCCCTCCACTTT	CASSLDQGGSPLHF
TRBD2	.	TRBV27	TRBJ2-5	TGTGCCAGCAGTCCTCGGACTAGCGGGAGGGAGGAGACCCAGTACTTC	CASSPRTSGREETQYF
TRBD1	.	TRBV19	TRBJ1-2	TGTGCCAGTAGACTACCGGGACAGGGGCACTATGGCTACACCTTC	CASRLPGQGHYGYTF
.	.	TRBV2	TRBJ1-2	TGTGCCAGCATAGGCAGGGGCTCTAACTATGGCTACACCTTC	CASIGRGSNYGYTF
TRBD2	.	TRBV5-1	TRBJ2-1	TGCGCCAGCAGCGAAGCGGGAGGGCCTGGAGATGAGCAGTTCTTC	CASSEAGGPGDEQFF